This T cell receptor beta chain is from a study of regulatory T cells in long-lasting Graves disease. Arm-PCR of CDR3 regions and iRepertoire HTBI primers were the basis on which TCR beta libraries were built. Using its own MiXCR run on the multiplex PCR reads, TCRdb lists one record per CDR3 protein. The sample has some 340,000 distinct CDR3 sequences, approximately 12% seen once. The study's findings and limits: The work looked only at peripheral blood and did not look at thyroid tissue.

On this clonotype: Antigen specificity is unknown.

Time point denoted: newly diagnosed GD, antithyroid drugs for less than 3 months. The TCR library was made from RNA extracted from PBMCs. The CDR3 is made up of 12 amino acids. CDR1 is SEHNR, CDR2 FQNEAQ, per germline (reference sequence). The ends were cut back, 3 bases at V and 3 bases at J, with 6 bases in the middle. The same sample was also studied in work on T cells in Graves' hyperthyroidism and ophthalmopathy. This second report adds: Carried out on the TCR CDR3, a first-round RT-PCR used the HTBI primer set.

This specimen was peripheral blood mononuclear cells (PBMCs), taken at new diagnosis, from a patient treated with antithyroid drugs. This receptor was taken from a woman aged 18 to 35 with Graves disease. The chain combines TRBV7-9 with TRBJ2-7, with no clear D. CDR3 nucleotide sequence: TGTGCCAGCAGCTTCCAGGACTACGAGCAGTACTTC. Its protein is CASSFQDYEQYF.